This T cell receptor beta chain was identified during a study of shared clonotypes between healthy human individuals. The CDR3 spans 16 residues. The germline V gene has CDR1 SGHRS and CDR2 YFSETQ. V was pared by 4 bases and J by 0 bases, with 9 bases of the junction left unmatched. Data came from immunoSEQ multiplex PCR; TCRdb stores just in-frame clones and leaves some out. The sample lists about 500,000 clones, approximately 80% occurring once. Donors were Caucasian adults residing in Nashville, Tennessee, USA. Genomic DNA for unsorted samples was obtained from about 90 million PBMCs. Only one count was recorded for this clone.

The source of this sequence is a middle-aged woman in good health. Some clones in this sample may be carry-over from other donors' samples. Source material: PBMCs. V usage is TRBV5-1 and J usage is TRBJ2-7; 8 bases agree with TRBD2. CDR3 in DNA: TGCGCCAGCAGCGGCGGGGGACTAGGGCCCTCCTACGAGCAGTACTTC. It is translated as CASSGGGLGPSYEQYF.